The rows below give T cell receptor beta chains drawn from one sample of a study of Ad26.COV2.S vaccination and SARS-CoV-2 variants. This table comes from immunoSEQ multiplex PCR, and its TCRdb copy is limited to in-frame clones, with some not included. This table has about 390,000 clones, roughly nine tenths appearing once. The sequences come from peripheral blood, collected in a trial of Ad26.COV2.S vaccine versus placebo. All receptors derive from a person aged 18 to 59 who received the Ad26.COV2.S COVID-19 vaccine or a placebo. CDR3s include the opening cysteine and the closing phenylalanine or tryptophan. Fields, in order: clone size, J gene, V gene, D gene, CDR3 protein, CDR3 DNA. A D gene is named only where the DNA matches it firmly. Clone size appears in some rows only: once, few, many, or a class for an expanded clone.

size: many; J: TRBJ1-1; V: TRBV29-1; D: NA; CDR3: CSVGGTEAFF; DNA: TGCAGCGTCGGGGGTACTGAAGCTTTCTTT
size: NA; J: TRBJ1-2; V: TRBV4-1; D: NA; CDR3: CASSQDRAGQSPRRYGYTF; DNA: TGCGCCAGCAGCCAAGATCGGGCGGGACAATCCCCCCGCAGGTATGGCTACACCTTC
size: NA; J: TRBJ2-1; V: TRBV6-6; D: NA; CDR3: CASSYSRVGSSEQFF; DNA: TGTGCCAGCAGTTACTCCCGGGTCGGCTCAAGTGAGCAGTTCTTC
size: NA; J: TRBJ2-3; V: TRBV2; D: TRBD2; CDR3: CASSAPSGGAGTDTQYF; DNA: TGTGCCAGCAGTGCGCCTAGCGGGGGGGCCGGCACAGATACGCAGTATTTT
size: NA; J: TRBJ1-6; V: TRBV7-2; D: TRBD1; CDR3: CASSLGWDRGDSPLHF; DNA: TGTGCCAGCAGCTTAGGTTGGGACAGGGGGGATTCACCCCTCCACTTT
size: NA; J: TRBJ1-2; V: TRBV3-1/TRBV3-2; D: TRBD1; CDR3: CASSQGSGGGGYTF; DNA: TGTGCCAGCAGCCAAGGGTCAGGGGGTGGCGGCTACACCTTC
size: NA; J: TRBJ2-1; V: TRBV3-1/TRBV3-2; D: NA; CDR3: CASSPDGAAYNEQFF; DNA: TGTGCCAGCAGCCCTGACGGGGCGGCATACAATGAGCAGTTCTTC
size: NA; J: TRBJ2-5; V: TRBV6-2/TRBV6-3; D: TRBD2; CDR3: CASSYSRLAPYQETQYF; DNA: TGTGCCAGCAGTTACTCGAGACTAGCGCCGTACCAAGAGACCCAGTACTTC
size: NA; J: TRBJ1-1; V: TRBV29-1; D: NA; CDR3: CSVDRGPNTEAFF; DNA: TGCAGCGTTGATCGGGGTCCAAACACTGAAGCTTTCTTT
size: NA; J: TRBJ1-3; V: TRBV28; D: TRBD1; CDR3: CASSFTGVSGNTIYF; DNA: TGTGCCAGCAGTTTTACAGGGGTCTCTGGAAACACCATATATTTT
size: NA; J: TRBJ2-1; V: TRBV6-5; D: NA; CDR3: CASRLAPYNEQFF; DNA: TGTGCCAGCAGGTTGGCACCTTACAATGAGCAGTTCTTC
size: NA; J: TRBJ1-6; V: TRBV2; D: TRBD1; CDR3: CASDTGGRSPLHF; DNA: TGTGCCAGCGACACAGGGGGTCGGTCACCCCTCCACTTT
size: NA; J: TRBJ2-7; V: TRBV13; D: TRBD2; CDR3: CASSASGFSYEQYF; DNA: TGTGCCAGCAGCGCTAGCGGTTTCTCCTACGAGCAGTACTTC
size: NA; J: TRBJ1-6; V: TRBV6-4; D: NA; CDR3: CASSAGPYNSPLHF; DNA: TGTGCCAGCAGTGCCGGTCCCTATAATTCACCCCTCCACTTT
size: NA; J: TRBJ1-2; V: TRBV13; D: NA; CDR3: CASSLDEGSDGYTF; DNA: TGTGCCAGCAGCTTAGATGAAGGGTCAGATGGCTACACCTTC
size: NA; J: TRBJ2-6; V: TRBV2; D: NA; CDR3: CASNIQASGANVLTF; DNA: TGTGCCAGCAATATACAGGCCTCTGGGGCCAACGTCCTGACTTTC
size: NA; J: TRBJ2-5; V: TRBV20-1; D: TRBD2; CDR3: CSASVQGGETQYF; DNA: TGCAGTGCTAGTGTTCAGGGAGGGGAGACCCAGTACTTC